The 8 T cell receptor beta chains in this list originate from one sample, sequenced in a study of T cell responses to AZD1222 COVID-19 vaccine. The method was immunoSEQ multiplex PCR; TCRdb's version includes in-frame clones alone and lacks a portion of them. The sample holds around 150,000 clones, nearly 95% seen once. This material consisted of peripheral blood, taken on day 0 of AZD1222 vaccination. The source of these receptors is an adult in good health.

V is TRBV14 and J is TRBJ2-1; D not resolved. This CDR3 is 15 amino acids long. In germline, CDR1 is SGHDN, CDR2 FVKESK. V was pared by 2 bases and J by 2 bases, with 10 bases between. The CDR3, as DNA: TGTGCCAGCAGCCAACGTTTTAAGACCTACAATGAGCAGTTCTTC. Protein product: CASSQRFKTYNEQFF.

Here the CDR3 reads CASSLGTARNEKLFF. The CDR3 DNA reads TGTGCCAGCAGCTTGGGGACAGCGAGGAATGAAAAACTGTTTTTT. The chain has TRBV5-4 and TRBJ1-4; weak D call: TRBD1 (6 bases). The CDR3 length is 15 residues. V was trimmed by 0 bases and J by 5 bases, leaving 11 bases between them. Germline values: CDR1 SGHNT, CDR2 YYREEE (reference sequence).

The rearrangement uses TRBV5-4 and TRBJ2-2; TRBD2 matches 7 bases. With 4 bases clipped from V and 0 bases from J, the junction kept 6 bases outside the gene matches. Germline values: CDR1 SGHNT, CDR2 YYREEE (reference sequence). The CDR3 consists of 16 residues. The chain's CDR3 is CASSRGGDSNTGELFF. CDR3 DNA: TGTGCCAGCAGCCGTGGGGGGGATTCGAACACCGGGGAGCTGTTTTTT.

The chain links TRBV18 to TRBJ2-7; weak D call: TRBD2 (5 bases). The CDR3 consists of 14 residues. The V end lost 6 bases, the J end lost 5 bases, and 17 bases lay between the germline ends. Germline CDR1 KGHSH, CDR2 LQKENI. The CDR3 sequence: CASSLRAPGHEQYF. CDR3 nucleotides: TGTGCCAGCTCCCTGAGGGCTCCAGGCCACGAGCAGTACTTC.

The chain uses TRBV28 and TRBJ1-4, with TRBD1 as a possible D gene (5 bases). The CDR3 totals 14 residues. Germline lookup yields CDR1 MDHEN and CDR2 SYDVKM. With 7 bases removed from V and 7 bases from J, the gap between germline ends came to 16 bases. CDR3 protein: CASTPGDVVEKLFF. The CDR3 region has the DNA TGTGCCAGCACCCCTGGGGACGTTGTTGAAAAACTGTTTTTT.

This clone has only a few counts. This chain connects TRBV7-9 to TRBJ2-1; D unclear. V dropped 2 bases and J dropped 0 bases, with 8 bases sitting between them. CDR3 length: 15 amino acids. CDR1 and CDR2 from the germline V gene are SEHNR and FQNEAQ (reference sequence). CDR3 nucleotides: TGTGCCAGCAGCTTACTTCCTAGCTCCTACAATGAGCAGTTCTTC. Amino acids: CASSLLPSSYNEQFF. The complete variable domain, with remaining parts taken from reference TRBV7-9 and TRBJ2-1, reads DTGVSQNPRHKITKRGQNVTFRCDPISEHNRLYWYRQTLGQGPEFLTYFQNEAQLEKSRLLSDRFSAERPKGSFSTLEIQRTEQGDSAMYLCASSLLPSSYNEQFFGPGTRLTVL.

V gene TRBV7-2 combines with J gene TRBJ2-7; 9 nucleotides align to TRBD1. Per the germline V gene, CDR1 is SGHTA and CDR2 is FQGNSA. The V segment lost 5 bases and the J segment 5 bases; nucleotides outside the gene matches: 10. The length of the CDR3 is 15 residues. This CDR3 reads CASSLNRGQDDEQYF. CDR3 nucleotide sequence: TGTGCCAGCAGCCTAAACAGGGGGCAGGATGACGAGCAGTACTTC.

The chain carries TRBV30 and TRBJ1-2; D remains ambiguous. The CDR3 is made up of 12 amino acids. V was pared by 0 bases and J by 8 bases, with 10 bases between. CDR1 is GTSNPN and CDR2 is SVGIG in the germline V gene (reference sequence). CDR3 residues: CAWSVEVEGYTF. For the CDR3, the DNA is TGTGCCTGGAGTGTAGAGGTGGAAGGCTACACCTTC.